A selection of T cell receptor beta chains follows, all from one sample in a study of blood T cell repertoires in COVID-19. TCRdb's copy holds only in-frame clones and misses some; the assay was immunoSEQ multiplex PCR. This table has 300,000 to 450,000 clones, more than 70% appearing once. The specimen sequenced was peripheral blood. The source is a woman aged 30 to 39 with COVID-19, enrolled during active disease. Each CDR3 is given with its conserved first and last residue. The D gene is left open where the match is weak. Not all rows give a size; the values are once, few, many and, for expanded clones, a class.

abundance: NA; j_gene: TRBJ1-3; d_gene: TRBD1; v_gene: TRBV18; CDR3aa: CASSLGQDSGNTIYF; CDR3nt: TGTGCCAGCTCACTGGGACAGGACTCTGGAAACACCATATATTTT
abundance: once; j_gene: TRBJ2-6; d_gene: NA; v_gene: TRBV20-1; CDR3aa: CSASRGAGNSGANVLTF; CDR3nt: TGCAGTGCTAGTCGCGGGGCCGGAAACTCTGGGGCCAACGTCCTGACTTTC
abundance: once; j_gene: TRBJ2-5; d_gene: TRBD2; v_gene: TRBV28; CDR3aa: CASSRTLASQETQYF; CDR3nt: TGTGCCAGCAGCAGGACACTAGCGTCCCAAGAGACCCAGTACTTC
abundance: NA; j_gene: TRBJ1-1; d_gene: TRBD1; v_gene: TRBV11-2; CDR3aa: CASSLAQGGNTEAFF; CDR3nt: TGTGCCAGCAGCTTAGCACAGGGGGGGAACACTGAAGCTTTCTTT
abundance: NA; j_gene: TRBJ1-1; d_gene: NA; v_gene: TRBV5-1; CDR3aa: CASSSALAMLRGGEAFF; CDR3nt: TGCGCCAGCAGCTCGGCCCTAGCCATGCTCCGGGGGGGTGAAGCTTTCTTT
abundance: NA; j_gene: TRBJ2-1; d_gene: TRBD1; v_gene: TRBV19; CDR3aa: CASSDRDRASYGQFF; CDR3nt: TGTGCCAGTAGTGACCGGGACAGGGCAAGTTACGGGCAGTTCTTC
abundance: NA; j_gene: TRBJ2-2; d_gene: NA; v_gene: TRBV18; CDR3aa: CASSPKGANTGELFF; CDR3nt: TGTGCCAGCTCACCAAAGGGGGCGAACACCGGGGAGCTGTTTTTT
abundance: NA; j_gene: TRBJ2-5; d_gene: NA; v_gene: TRBV9; CDR3aa: CASSVAGDWETQYF; CDR3nt: TGTGCCAGCAGCGTAGCGGGAGATTGGGAGACCCAGTACTTC
abundance: NA; j_gene: TRBJ2-5; d_gene: TRBD1; v_gene: TRBV9; CDR3aa: CASSVELGGRETQYF; CDR3nt: TGTGCCAGCAGCGTAGAATTAGGGGGCAGGGAGACCCAGTACTTC
abundance: once; j_gene: TRBJ2-3; d_gene: NA; v_gene: TRBV28; CDR3aa: CASSFLQGTYTDTQYF; CDR3nt: TGTGCCAGCAGTTTCCTACAGGGAACCTACACAGATACGCAGTATTTT
abundance: NA; j_gene: TRBJ1-1; d_gene: TRBD1; v_gene: TRBV19; CDR3aa: CASSITGVNTEAFF; CDR3nt: TGTGCCAGTAGTATAACAGGGGTGAACACTGAAGCTTTCTTT
abundance: NA; j_gene: TRBJ2-1; d_gene: NA; v_gene: TRBV27; CDR3aa: CASSLVPHVYNEQFF; CDR3nt: TGTGCCAGCAGTTTAGTTCCCCATGTGTACAATGAGCAGTTCTTC
abundance: NA; j_gene: TRBJ2-2; d_gene: TRBD2; v_gene: TRBV9; CDR3aa: CASSPGTSGRARGELFF; CDR3nt: TGTGCCAGCAGCCCCGGGACTAGCGGGAGGGCGAGGGGGGAGCTGTTTTTT
abundance: NA; j_gene: TRBJ1-2; d_gene: NA; v_gene: TRBV12-3/TRBV12-4; CDR3aa: CASSYRARRGYTF; CDR3nt: TGTGCCAGCAGTTACAGGGCCCGCAGGGGCTACACCTTC
abundance: once; j_gene: TRBJ2-1; d_gene: TRBD1; v_gene: TRBV7-9; CDR3aa: CASSSDRVSYNEQFF; CDR3nt: TGTGCCAGCAGCTCCGACAGGGTCTCCTACAATGAGCAGTTCTTC
abundance: NA; j_gene: TRBJ2-5; d_gene: NA; v_gene: TRBV6-5; CDR3aa: CASTPLGGRQETQYF; CDR3nt: TGTGCCAGCACCCCCCTGGGGGGACGACAAGAGACCCAGTACTTC
abundance: NA; j_gene: TRBJ1-1; d_gene: NA; v_gene: TRBV6-2/TRBV6-3; CDR3aa: CASSYDNRMNTEAFF; CDR3nt: TGTGCCAGCAGTTACGATAACAGGATGAACACTGAAGCTTTCTTT
abundance: NA; j_gene: TRBJ1-6; d_gene: NA; v_gene: TRBV28; CDR3aa: CASNFDSGLNSPLHF; CDR3nt: TGTGCCAGCAACTTTGATTCAGGGTTAAATTCACCCCTCCACTTT